This T cell receptor (beta chain) derives from a study of blood T cell repertoires in COVID-19. Looking at the study overall: From T cells, B-cell-depleted T cells, or PBMCs came the material, which was cDNA or gDNA.

The V gene end was trimmed by 8 bases and the J gene end by 7 bases; junction bases not matched to a gene: 7. This CDR3 has 13 amino acids. Per the germline V gene, CDR1 is MNHNY and CDR2 is SVGAGI (reference sequence). Assay: immunoSEQ multiplex PCR; the TCRdb copy retains only in-frame clones and omits some. This sample carries about 210,000 clones, roughly 89% of them seen once, and the ten largest clones take less than 3.5%. This chain joins TRBV6-6 and TRBJ1-5; 8 nucleotides line up with TRBD1. The specimen sequenced was PBMCs or T cells enriched from blood (not recorded which). This receptor was identified in a woman younger than 45 who had been exposed to COVID-19. CDR3 DNA sequence: TGTGCCAGCGGGGACAGGAACTACCAGCCCCAGCATTTT. The encoded protein is CASGDRNYQPQHF.